These 29 T cell receptor beta chains originate from one sample sequenced in a study of OX40 agonist ivuxolimab in advanced cancers. TCRdb keeps only in-frame clones here, not all; method: immunoSEQ multiplex PCR. This sample has about 79,000 clones, with roughly 87% found just once. Sequenced material: CD4+ or CD8+ T cells sorted from blood, taken in a trial of the OX40 agonist ivuxolimab. Every receptor here comes from an adult with an advanced solid tumor such as melanoma, head and neck, liver or kidney cancer.

The chain is built from TRBV6-1 and TRBJ1-1, with D possibly TRBD1 on 5 matching bases. The germline V and J ends were trimmed by 11 bases and 4 bases, with 14 bases remaining between them. The CDR3 is 12 residues long. Per the germline V gene, CDR1 is MNHNS and CDR2 is SASEGT. CDR3 protein: CAVGDQGTEAFF. CDR3 bases: TGTGCCGTTGGTGATCAGGGCACTGAAGCTTTCTTT.

The V and J genes are TRBV7-9 and TRBJ1-2, with D perhaps TRBD1 (6 bases). V shed 5 bases and J shed 4 bases, with 14 bases lying between them. Germline CDR1 reads SEHNR; CDR2 reads FQNEAQ (reference sequence). The CDR3 covers 14 residues. The CDR3 DNA reads as TGTGCCAGCAGCCGGGGACAATACGGCTATGGCTACACCTTC. This encodes CASSRGQYGYGYTF.

This clone has only a few counts. This sequence joins TRBV5-1 and TRBJ2-5; perhaps TRBD1 as D (5 bases). Trimming stripped 7 bases from V and 1 base from J, with 14 bases between. The CDR3 totals 14 residues. From germline, CDR1 is SGHRS and CDR2 YFSETQ. The CDR3 nucleotides are TGCGCCAGCTTCACCTCAGGGCTCCAAGAGACCCAGTACTTC. Translation gives CASFTSGLQETQYF. The variable domain in full, with the rest retrieved from reference TRBV5-1 and TRBJ2-5, is KAGVTQTPRYLIKTRGQQVTLSCSPISGHRSVSWYQQTPGQGLQFLFEYFSETQRNKGNFPGRFSGRQFSNSRSEMNVSTLELGDSALYLCASFTSGLQETQYFGPGTRLLVL.

This clone was seen just once. V gene TRBV11-3 combines with J gene TRBJ2-1; TRBD1 is a possible D gene (6 bases). The CDR3 length is 15 residues. Trimming took off 4 bases at V and 5 bases at J, with 15 bases between the two ends. CDR1 and CDR2 (germline): SGHNT, YENEEA. The CDR3: CASSSAGTPNNEQFF. CDR3 coding DNA: TGTGCCAGCAGCTCTGCCGGGACACCGAACAATGAGCAGTTCTTC.

The DNA of the CDR3 is TGCGCCAGCAGTGGCGTTGGAGCTAGCACAGATACGCAGTATTTT. Its translation: CASSGVGASTDTQYF. The chain couples TRBV4-1 to TRBJ2-3; D is unclear. The germline V and J ends were trimmed by 6 bases and 0 bases, with 13 bases remaining between them. CDR3 length: 15 residues. Germline-derived CDR1 and CDR2 are MGHRA and YSYEKL.

The chain is built from TRBV11-3 and TRBJ2-2; either TRBD1 or TRBD2 may fit D (6 bases each). V lost 5 bases, J lost 7 bases, and 17 bases lay in between. Germline loops: CDR1 SGHNT, CDR2 YENEEA. The CDR3 loop spans 15 amino acids. The CDR3 sequence: CASSAFEGGHGELFF. The CDR3 DNA is TGTGCCAGCAGCGCCTTTGAGGGGGGCCACGGGGAGCTGTTTTTT.

The chain combines TRBV29-1 with TRBJ2-4; D may be TRBD2 (6 bases). The CDR3 contains 16 residues. The V gene's germline CDR1 is SQVTM and CDR2 ANQGSEA. Trimming stripped 4 bases from V and 2 bases from J, with 18 bases between. The CDR3, as DNA: TGCAGCGTTGTAGTCGGGGGAGGAGTCCCCAAAAACATTCAGTACTTC. Protein sequence: CSVVVGGGVPKNIQYF.

The chain couples TRBV28 to TRBJ1-2; possibly TRBD1 for D (5 bases). This CDR3 comprises 15 residues. CDR1 is MDHEN, CDR2 SYDVKM, per germline. The V end lost 6 bases, the J end lost 8 bases, and 22 bases lay between the germline ends. Written as DNA, the CDR3 is TGTGCCAGCAGACCACAAATGGGGCGGGAAACCGGCTACACCTTC. Residues: CASRPQMGRETGYTF.

V and J are TRBV5-1 and TRBJ2-5; possibly TRBD2 for D (7 bases). The germline V gene encodes CDR1 SGHRS and CDR2 YFSETQ. Trimming cost V 4 bases and J 3 bases, with 28 bases left between them. The CDR3 runs to 19 residues. The CDR3 is CASSIRPTPYRGAEETQYF. The CDR3 DNA follows: TGCGCCAGCAGCATACGACCAACCCCCTACCGGGGGGCAGAAGAGACCCAGTACTTC.

The chain recombines TRBV6-1 with TRBJ1-2; D may be TRBD1 (6 bases). Trimming took 6 bases from V and 0 from J, leaving 14 bases between them. This CDR3 comprises 15 residues. Germline-derived CDR1 and CDR2 are MNHNS and SASEGT. CDR3 loop: CASSLKGEANYGYTF. The CDR3 region has the DNA TGTGCCAGCAGCCTGAAGGGGGAGGCTAACTATGGCTACACCTTC.

The J gene is TRBJ2-5, the V gene TRBV7-9; maybe TRBD2 (6 bases). Trimming took off 1 base at V and 7 bases at J, with 13 bases between the two ends. Germline loops: CDR1 SEHNR, CDR2 FQNEAQ (reference sequence). The CDR3 is made up of 14 amino acids. CDR3 DNA: TGTGCCAGCAGCTTAGGGACCGACGGGGGGACCCAGTACTTC. This sequence encodes CASSLGTDGGTQYF. The full variable domain, rest sourced from reference TRBV7-9 and TRBJ2-5, is DTGVSQNPRHKITKRGQNVTFRCDPISEHNRLYWYRQTLGQGPEFLTYFQNEAQLEKSRLLSDRFSAERPKGSFSTLEIQRTEQGDSAMYLCASSLGTDGGTQYFGPGTRLLVL.

CDR3: CASSLGGKLFF. In DNA form, the CDR3 reads TGTGCCAGCAGTTTAGGGGGAAAACTGTTTTTT. This chain connects TRBV27 to TRBJ1-4; a possible D gene is TRBD1 (5 bases). The CDR3 is 11 residues long. CDR1 is MNHEY and CDR2 is SMNVEV in the germline V gene (reference sequence). V was pared by 2 bases and J by 10 bases, with 5 bases between.

This sequence joins TRBV5-6 and TRBJ2-2; D remains unclear. Germline assignment: CDR1 SGHDT and CDR2 YYEEEE. With 2 bases removed from V and 4 bases from J, the gap between germline ends came to 6 bases. CDR3 length: 13 amino acids. The CDR3 bases are TGTGCCAGCAGCTTTGGTTCCACCGGGGAGCTGTTTTTT. It is translated as CASSFGSTGELFF.

This clone has only one observation. This sequence joins TRBV2 and TRBJ1-1; 8 bases line up with TRBD1. Germline V gene data show CDR1 as SNHLY and CDR2 as FYNNEI. The CDR3 consists of 15 residues. V lost 3 bases to trimming and J lost 1 base; unmatched junction nucleotides: 4. In DNA, the CDR3 is TGTGCCAGCAGTGATGGAGGACAGGGGAACACTGAAGCTTTCTTT. As protein: CASSDGGQGNTEAFF.

V usage is TRBV13 and J usage is TRBJ2-1, with a weak D call TRBD1 (5 bases). This CDR3 has 17 residues. Trimming took 4 bases from V and 8 from J, leaving 24 bases between them. Germline loops: CDR1 PRHDT, CDR2 FYEKMQ (reference sequence). The DNA for the CDR3 is TGTGCCAGCAGCTCCTCCGTTGCCAGGGAAGGAGTGGATGAGCAGTTCTTC. Translating gives CASSSSVAREGVDEQFF.

The V and J genes are TRBV29-1 and TRBJ2-2; no clear D. Germline CDR1 SQVTM, CDR2 ANQGSEA. CDR3 length equals 11 residues. V lost 7 bases and J lost 1, with 4 bases in between. CDR3 sequence reads: CSGGNTGELFF. The CDR3 nucleotides read TGCAGCGGTGGGAACACCGGGGAGCTGTTTTTT.

This chain links TRBV6-4 with TRBJ2-7; possibly TRBD1 for D (5 bases). Germline-derived CDR1 and CDR2 are MRHNA and SNTAGT. Trimming stripped 5 bases from V and 2 bases from J, with 16 bases between. The CDR3 covers 15 residues. The CDR3 here is CASSRYQGKTYEQYV. The CDR3, as DNA: TGTGCCAGCAGTAGGTATCAGGGAAAAACCTACGAGCAGTACGTC.

This chain joins TRBV5-4 and TRBJ2-5; no firm D call. Trimming shortened V by 4 bases and J by 1 base, and 11 bases separated the two germline ends. Germline V CDR1 and CDR2: SGHNT, YYREEE (reference sequence). This CDR3 is 14 amino acids long. CDR3 sequence reads: CASSKPDIQETQYF. CDR3 coding DNA: TGTGCCAGCAGCAAACCCGACATCCAAGAGACCCAGTACTTC.

This clone was observed a few times. The rearrangement joins TRBV10-1 to TRBJ1-5, with no clear D. The V and J ends lost 5 bases and 4 bases respectively, with 9 bases between them. The CDR3 length is 13 residues. Germline V gene lookup returns CDR1 WNHNN and CDR2 SYGVQD (reference sequence). In DNA form, the CDR3 reads TGCGCCAGCAGTCCGGACTTAAATCAGCCCCAGCATTTT. Translation gives CASSPDLNQPQHF.

V usage is TRBV19 and J usage is TRBJ2-5, with TRBD1 matching 7 bases. V gave up 6 bases and J gave up 0 bases; unmatched junction bases: 1. Germline CDR1 is LNHDA and CDR2 is SQIVND (reference sequence). The CDR3 loop spans 13 amino acids. The CDR3 DNA is TGTGCCAGTAGACAGGGGTACCAAGAGACCCAGTACTTC. It specifies CASRQGYQETQYF.

The chain joins TRBV15 to TRBJ1-2; no clear D gene. Germline V gene data show CDR1 as LNHNV and CDR2 as YYDKDF (reference sequence). Trimming took 1 base from V and 2 from J, leaving 11 bases between them. The CDR3 runs 15 residues. The CDR3 sequence is CATSRVGLTNYGYTF. The CDR3 DNA reads TGTGCCACCAGCAGAGTAGGACTTACAAACTATGGCTACACCTTC.

This chain joins TRBV30 and TRBJ1-5; a possible D gene is TRBD1 (6 bases). This CDR3 spans 13 amino acids. The V gene lost 3 bases and the J gene lost 6 bases, with 12 bases spanning the gap. The germline V gene encodes CDR1 GTSNPN and CDR2 SVGIG (reference sequence). This CDR3 reads CAWSHREVQPQHF. CDR3 DNA: TGTGCCTGGAGCCACAGGGAGGTTCAGCCCCAGCATTTT.

The chain couples TRBV19 to TRBJ2-3; D is possibly TRBD2 (5 bases). This CDR3 region has 15 residues. CDR1 is LNHDA, CDR2 SQIVND, per germline (reference sequence). Trimming took 5 bases from V and 1 from J, leaving 13 bases between them. CDR3 residues: CASSRPGAGTDTQYF. The CDR3 DNA follows: TGTGCCAGTAGTCGGCCAGGAGCGGGCACAGATACGCAGTATTTT.

This clone showed up just once. The chain employs TRBV10-3 and TRBJ2-1; D might be TRBD1 (6 bases). The CDR3 is 15 amino acids. Germline V gene lookup returns CDR1 ENHRY and CDR2 SYGVKD. Deletions cut 5 bases from V and 12 bases from J, with 23 bases between. CDR3 sequence: CAISTGTTNPLWQFF. The CDR3 DNA follows: TGTGCCATCAGTACCGGGACAACAAATCCCCTTTGGCAGTTCTTC.

This clone has just one count. This rearrangement joins TRBV19 to TRBJ2-1; 8 bases align to TRBD2. The length of the CDR3 is 17 residues. CDR1 is LNHDA and CDR2 is SQIVND in the germline V gene (reference sequence). V was clipped by 1 base and J by 9 bases; unmatched bases: 14. The CDR3 bases are TGTGCCAGTAGTATAGGGCTCGGGGGGGGCCCTCCTGGTGAGCAGTTCTTC. Residues: CASSIGLGGGPPGEQFF.

The V gene is TRBV5-6, the J gene TRBJ1-1, with no clear D. This CDR3 is built from 15 residues. The V and J ends lost 6 bases and 3 bases respectively, with 18 bases between them. The V gene's germline CDR1 is SGHDT and CDR2 YYEEEE. The CDR3 sequence is CASNIGLDGHTEAFF. The CDR3 nucleotides are TGTGCCAGCAACATTGGGTTGGACGGCCACACTGAAGCTTTCTTT. Full variable domain (remainder filled in from reference TRBV5-6 and TRBJ1-1): DAGVTQSPTHLIKTRGQQVTLRCSPKSGHDTVSWYQQALGQGPQFIFQYYEEEERQRGNFPDRFSGHQFPNYSSELNVNALLLGDSALYLCASNIGLDGHTEAFFGQGTRLTVV.

The chain joins TRBV2 to TRBJ2-6; D perhaps matches TRBD2 (6 bases). This CDR3 is 14 amino acids long. CDR1 SNHLY and CDR2 FYNNEI come from the germline V gene. Between the trimmed V and J ends, which lost 7 bases and 3 bases, there was a span of 10 bases. CDR3 region: CASIVGGGANVLTF. The CDR3 bases are TGTGCCAGCATCGTGGGAGGTGGGGCCAACGTCCTGACTTTC.

The gene calls are TRBV29-1 and TRBJ2-3; 11 bases fit TRBD2. Germline V gives CDR1 SQVTM, CDR2 ANQGSEA. The CDR3 spans 14 residues. The J segment lost 5 bases and the V segment lost 7 bases, leaving 8 bases of the junction unmatched. CDR3 nucleotide sequence: TGCAGCGCCCCAGTAGCGGGGGGGTTAGATACGCAGTATTTT. Protein: CSAPVAGGLDTQYF.

With respect to this clone: Other DNA sequences in this sample translate to the same CDR3. This chain joins TRBV9 and TRBJ1-5; maybe TRBD1 (6 bases). The germline gives CDR1 SGDLS, CDR2 YYNGEE. Deletions cut 0 bases from V and 2 bases from J, with 9 bases between. The CDR3 extends over 15 amino acids. The CDR3 loop is CASSVGGGRNQPQHF. The CDR3 nucleotides are TGTGCCAGCAGCGTAGGAGGGGGGCGCAATCAGCCCCAGCATTTT.